Presented here are 4 T cell receptor beta chains from one specimen sequenced in a study of T-cell memory formation after mild COVID-19. MiXCR, applied by TCRdb to the 5' RACE reads, yields one record per CDR3 protein. This table has a few hundred thousand distinct CDR3 sequences, approximately 21% appearing once. The sample was PBMCs or a T cell subset sorted from them (not recorded which). These receptor sequences come from an adult woman who had mild COVID-19 (a few samples of this study predate the infection). Cell type and time point are not known.

This chain links TRBV24-1 with TRBJ2-7, with 12 bases that match TRBD1. The length of the CDR3 is 14 residues. Germline values: CDR1 KGHDR, CDR2 SFDVKD. The junction had 2 bases not matched to a gene; V was cut back by 4 bases and J by 5 bases. CDR3 protein: CATSEGTGGHEQYF. CDR3 sequence (DNA): TGTGCCACCAGTGAGGGGACAGGGGGCCACGAGCAGTACTTC.

In its sample, this clonotype was seen a few times. CDR3 amino acids: CASSPQGQVRREQYF. Written as DNA, the CDR3 is TGTGCCAGTAGTCCCCAGGGACAGGTTCGGCGGGAGCAGTACTTC. The chain uses TRBV19 and TRBJ2-7; 8 bases agree with TRBD1. Trimming took 5 bases from V and 7 from J; bases not matched to a gene: 13. The CDR3 covers 15 residues. Germline CDR1 LNHDA, CDR2 SQIVND (reference sequence).

CDR3 in amino acids: CASSLDRGSWTDTQYF. The CDR3 DNA is TGTGCCAGCAGCTTGGACAGGGGATCATGGACAGATACGCAGTATTTT. This chain connects TRBV7-8 to TRBJ2-3, with TRBD1 identical over 9 bases. The V segment lost 3 bases and the J segment 3 bases; nucleotides outside the gene matches: 7. This CDR3 region has 16 residues. Germline CDR1 reads SGHVS; CDR2 reads FQNEAQ.

This clonotype was seen more than once but under ten times. The rearrangement uses TRBV5-4 and TRBJ2-7; D possibly matches TRBD1 or TRBD2 (5 bases each). Germline V gene data show CDR1 as SGHNT and CDR2 as YYREEE (reference sequence). CDR3 length: 14 residues. V shed 0 bases and J shed 5 bases, with 12 bases lying between them. CDR3 region: CASSLDGTAHEQYF. The CDR3 DNA reads TGTGCCAGCAGCTTGGATGGGACGGCCCACGAGCAGTACTTC.